The present T cell receptor (beta chain) was sequenced within a study of cytomegalovirus exposure and HLA in healthy donors. Findings and caveats of the study: A later analysis found common viral pathogens apparently linked to several of the most significant clusters. In a later analysis, compared with equally common non-associated chains, HLA-associated beta chains were more expanded. As a later analysis revealed, the rate of TCR association differed by HLA locus, with DRB1 most and HLA-C fewest.

Comments on this clone: What it binds is not known.

J gave up 7 bases and V 1 base, and 12 bases lay outside the gene matches. There are 17 residues in the CDR3. The V gene's germline CDR1 is SNHLY and CDR2 FYNNEI. This PCR relied on a set of 60 Vbeta primers and 13 Jbeta primers. As handled by the study authors: Approximately 11 million shared chains were among around 78 million unique TCR beta chains counted in a later analysis. Sequencing used immunoSEQ multiplex PCR; TCRdb keeps in-frame clones, though not all of them. That table gives V, J and clone size, and the DNA gave D and trimming. Of about 140,000 clones listed, 78% are singletons. The sequence was obtained from a female donor in good health and CMV-seronegative. Sequenced material: PBMCs. The gene calls are TRBV2 and TRBJ2-1; 8 bases fit TRBD1. The CDR3 is CASSEGTRTGRPNEQFF. The CDR3 DNA follows: TGTGCCAGCAGTGAAGGTACCAGGACAGGGCGCCCTAATGAGCAGTTCTTC. The full variable domain, rest sourced from reference TRBV2 and TRBJ2-1, is EPEVTQTPSHQVTQMGQEVILRCVPISNHLYFYWYRQILGQKVEFLVSFYNNEISEKSEIFDDQFSVERPDGSNFTLKIRSTKLEDSAMYFCASSEGTRTGRPNEQFFGPGTRLTVL.